This T cell receptor beta chain comes out of a study of PD-1 blockade in classical Hodgkin lymphoma. Study conclusions and caveats: Baseline diversity in complete responders resembled that of newly diagnosed patients.

A word on this clone: Its antigen is not known.

Assay used: immunoSEQ multiplex PCR; TCRdb lists only in-frame clones, some missing. The data show 20,000 to 25,000 clones, roughly 71% seen once. Between the trimmed V and J ends, which lost 1 base and 1 base, there was a span of 8 bases. CDR1 and CDR2 (germline): SEHNR, FQNEAQ (reference sequence). The CDR3 loop spans 15 amino acids. Described time point: cycle 4 day 1 (C4D1), after six to seven weeks of nivolumab. Brentuximab vedotin exposure varied among the patients, all of whom had relapsed after autologous stem cell transplantation. V and J are TRBV7-9 and TRBJ1-5; D remains unclear. Material: peripheral blood mononuclear cells (PBMCs), obtained before the fourth cycle of nivolumab. The origin of this receptor is a human donor with classical Hodgkin lymphoma. In nucleotides, the CDR3 is TGTGCCAGCAGCTTAGATTCGGGAAGCAATCAGCCCCAGCATTTT. Its translation is CASSLDSGSNQPQHF.